The 5 T cell receptor beta chains below all came from one sample that was sequenced in a study of T cells after yellow fever vaccination. TCRdb re-called the 5' RACE reads with MiXCR, one entry per CDR3 protein. Of roughly 120,000 distinct CDR3 sequences listed, about 6.8% are singletons. The sample consisted of CD4+ T cells sorted from PBMCs, taken roughly 46 days after the first yellow fever vaccination. Receptors originate from a man between 18 and 35 years old who received the YFV17D yellow fever vaccine.

This clonotype showed up many times. This chain links TRBV20-1 with TRBJ2-5; TRBD2 matches 12 bases. The CDR3 length is 14 residues. From germline, CDR1 is DFQATT and CDR2 SNEGSKA (reference sequence). V shed 6 bases, J shed 4 bases, and the junction held 6 bases outside the gene matches. CDR3 sequence (DNA): TGCAGTGCCGGAACTAGCGGGGGGCGAGAGACCCAGTACTTC. As protein: CSAGTSGGRETQYF.

This clonotype was observed at least ten times. V gene TRBV5-1 combines with J gene TRBJ1-1; unclear D gene. V was pared by 4 bases and J by 11 bases, with 24 bases between. This CDR3 is built from 15 residues. CDR1 SGHRS and CDR2 YFSETQ come from the germline V gene. This CDR3 is CASSPAPGQARVAFF. The CDR3 DNA reads as TGCGCCAGCAGCCCGGCCCCTGGGCAGGCCCGGGTGGCTTTCTTT.

This clonotype was counted ten times or more. V usage is TRBV10-3 and J usage is TRBJ1-2; TRBD1 matches at 10 bases. CDR3 length equals 15 residues. J was trimmed by 6 bases and V by 3 bases; bases with no gene match: 7. Germline CDR1 ENHRY, CDR2 SYGVKD. The CDR3 sequence is CAISDPTGTGDGYTF. In nucleotides, the CDR3 is TGTGCCATCAGTGACCCCACCGGGACAGGGGATGGCTACACCTTC.

This clonotype was counted at least ten times. The chain recombines TRBV7-2 with TRBJ2-3; no clear D. V lost 2 bases to trimming and J lost 0 bases, with 12 bases between them. Germline assignment: CDR1 SGHTA and CDR2 FQGNSA. There are 16 residues in the CDR3. The CDR3 DNA reads as TGTGCCAGCAGCTTAAGTCGGGCAGTAAGCACAGATACGCAGTATTTT. Translating gives CASSLSRAVSTDTQYF.

This clonotype was observed at least ten times. J is TRBJ2-1 and V is TRBV5-1; possible D gene TRBD2, 5 bases. This CDR3 is built from 16 residues. V lost 0 bases and J lost 0, with 10 bases in between. Germline V gene sequence: CDR1 SGHRS, CDR2 YFSETQ. Here the CDR3 reads CASSLGESSSYNEQFF. As DNA, the CDR3 is TGCGCCAGCAGCTTGGGGGAGAGCAGCTCCTACAATGAGCAGTTCTTC.